The rows below give T cell receptor beta chains drawn from one sample of a study of cytomegalovirus exposure and HLA in healthy donors. Libraries were prepared by immunoSEQ multiplex PCR; TCRdb keeps only in-frame clonotypes and omits some of them. The data show some 95,000 clones, about 80% seen once. The sequencing input was PBMCs. The source is a man aged 30 to 45 in good health and CMV-seronegative. The CDR3 runs from the conserved cysteine through the conserved F or W. A D gene is named only where the DNA matches it firmly. Only some rows state a clone size, as once, few, many or a class for expanded clones.

V gene	J gene	clone size	D gene	CDR3 DNA	CDR3 protein
TRBV18	TRBJ1-1	.	.	TGTGCCAGCTCACCACCCGTGAGCAAGCTCGCTGAAGCTTTCTTT	CASSPPVSKLAEAFF
TRBV18	TRBJ1-1	.	TRBD1	TGTGCCAGCTCACCGACAGGGGGCGGTGATGAAGCTTTCTTT	CASSPTGGGDEAFF
TRBV9	TRBJ2-5	.	.	TGTGCCAGCAGCGTAGGTAGTGGAGGTGAGACCCAGTACTTC	CASSVGSGGETQYF
TRBV19	TRBJ2-1	.	TRBD2	TGTGCCAGTACCCCTAGCGGGGCCTACAATGAGCAGTTCTTC	CASTPSGAYNEQFF
TRBV5-1	TRBJ1-6	few	.	TGCGCCAGCAGCCAACAGTCGAGACGGCCGAATTCACCCCTCCACTTT	CASSQQSRRPNSPLHF
TRBV7-2	TRBJ1-6	.	.	TGTGCCAGCAGGACAAGTTTGAATAATTCACCCCTCCACTTT	CASRTSLNNSPLHF
TRBV6-1	TRBJ2-3	few	TRBD2	TGTGCCAGCAGTGCCCGGCGGACTAGCGGGGGTGCGGATACGCAGTATTTT	CASSARRTSGGADTQYF
TRBV7-6	TRBJ2-7	.	TRBD1	TGTGCCAGCAGCTTGAACTGGGGGACAGCCATCACAGCCTACGAGCAGTACTTC	CASSLNWGTAITAYEQYF
TRBV5-1	TRBJ2-3	.	TRBD2	TGCGCCAGCAGCACCAAAAGCGGGATTTCAGATACGCAGTATTTT	CASSTKSGISDTQYF
TRBV7-2	TRBJ2-7	.	TRBD1	TGTGCCAGCAGCGCCGTCCGGACAGGGGTTAACGAGCAGTACTTC	CASSAVRTGVNEQYF
TRBV27	TRBJ2-7	few	.	TGTGCCAGCAGTTTATCGAAAGGCCCCGGACTTCTGGGAGGTCACTACGAGCAGTACTTC	CASSLSKGPGLLGGHYEQYF
TRBV10-3	TRBJ1-5	once	TRBD1	TGTGCCATCACGGCTGACAGGGGGATTCCCCAGCATTTT	CAITADRGIPQHF
TRBV27	TRBJ2-1	.	TRBD1	TGTGCCAGCAGTTTAGGGCAGGGGGCGAACCATGAGCAGTTCTTC	CASSLGQGANHEQFF
TRBV27	TRBJ2-7	.	TRBD1	TGTGCCAGCAGTGTCCGGGACAGATACTACGAGCAGTACTTC	CASSVRDRYYEQYF
TRBV30	TRBJ1-5	.	.	TGTGCCTGGAGTCGGGGTAGTAGCAGCAATCAGCCCCAGCATTTT	CAWSRGSSSNQPQHF
TRBV9	TRBJ1-4	.	.	TGTGCCAGCAGCCGCCGGGGTAGGCTGTTTTTT	CASSRRGRLFF
TRBV7-9	TRBJ2-7	.	.	TGTGCCAGCGCCTCTAACTACGAGCAGTACTTC	CASASNYEQYF
TRBV5-1	TRBJ1-1	.	.	TGCGCCAGCAGCCGCGAGCCGGGAGTCGCTGAAGCTTTCTTT	CASSREPGVAEAFF
TRBV28	TRBJ1-5	.	.	TGTGCCAGCAGCCCACCTCAAACTTATCAGCCCCAGCATTTT	CASSPPQTYQPQHF
TRBV2	TRBJ2-7	.	.	TGTGCCAGCAAGTCAGGGTCCTACGAGCAGTACTTC	CASKSGSYEQYF
TRBV7-6	TRBJ1-1	.	.	TGTGCCAGCAGCTCCCGAGCGGACAGAGTGAACACTGAAGCTTTCTTT	CASSSRADRVNTEAFF
TRBV30	TRBJ2-7	.	.	TGTGCCTGGAGTGTAGGGGGGGGAACCTACGAGCAGTACTTC	CAWSVGGGTYEQYF
TRBV6-5	TRBJ2-3	.	.	TGTGCCAGCAGTTACAGGGGGTTTTCAGATACGCAGTATTTT	CASSYRGFSDTQYF
TRBV6-5	TRBJ2-7	.	TRBD2	TGTGCCAGCAGCCGACTAGCGGGCTACGAGCAGTACTTC	CASSRLAGYEQYF
TRBV9	TRBJ2-2	.	TRBD1	TGTGCCAGCAGCAAAGATGGGACAGGGTTGACCGGGGAGCTGTTTTTT	CASSKDGTGLTGELFF
TRBV5-4	TRBJ2-7	few	TRBD2	TGTGCCAGCAGCTCCCTTAGCGGGGTTGAGGACGAGCAGTACTTC	CASSSLSGVEDEQYF
TRBV30	TRBJ2-1	.	TRBD2	TGTGCCTGGAGGACCGTCGGGCGGGAGTATGGATATGAGCAGTTCTTC	CAWRTVGREYGYEQFF
TRBV25-1	TRBJ2-5	.	TRBD1	TGTGCCAGCAGTGTGACAGGGAGTCTCAATCCCCAGTACTTC	CASSVTGSLNPQYF
TRBV6-4	TRBJ2-3	.	.	TGTGCCAGCAGTGGGGCAGACACAGATACGCAGTATTTT	CASSGADTDTQYF
TRBV7-2	TRBJ2-1	few	.	TGTGCCAGCAGCTTAGCAACAGGGATCTACAATGAGCAGTTCTTC	CASSLATGIYNEQFF
TRBV28	TRBJ1-1	.	.	TGTGCCAGCAGCCCCGGAGGGGTCGGCTCTGAAGCTTTCTTT	CASSPGGVGSEAFF
TRBV5-4	TRBJ1-6	.	.	TGTGCCAGCAGCTGGGGGCTGGATAATAATTCACCCCTCCACTTT	CASSWGLDNNSPLHF
TRBV6-4	TRBJ2-6	.	.	TGTGCCAGCAGTGAGATCTCGGGGGCTGGGGCCAACGTCCTGACTTTC	CASSEISGAGANVLTF
TRBV7-3	TRBJ1-2	.	.	TGTGCCAGCAGCTTAACCGGGACTAACTATGGCTACACCTTC	CASSLTGTNYGYTF
TRBV10-3	TRBJ1-4	many	.	TGTGCCATCAGTGAAGGCGGGGGCCGTGAGAAACTGTTTTTT	CAISEGGGREKLFF
TRBV2	TRBJ1-6	.	.	TGTGCCAGCAGTGAATGGCAGGCCTCCTCCTATAATTCACCCCTCCACTTT	CASSEWQASSYNSPLHF
TRBV7-9	TRBJ2-1	.	.	TGTGCCAGCAGCTCGGGCGGGCCCCTCTACAATGAGCAGTTCTTC	CASSSGGPLYNEQFF
TRBV5-1	TRBJ2-5	.	.	TGCGCCAGCAGCTTGGACCTAGGGGTCCAAGAGACCCAGTACTTC	CASSLDLGVQETQYF
TRBV15	TRBJ2-5	few	.	TGTGCCACCAGCAGAGGGCTAGAAGAGACCCAGTACTTC	CATSRGLEETQYF